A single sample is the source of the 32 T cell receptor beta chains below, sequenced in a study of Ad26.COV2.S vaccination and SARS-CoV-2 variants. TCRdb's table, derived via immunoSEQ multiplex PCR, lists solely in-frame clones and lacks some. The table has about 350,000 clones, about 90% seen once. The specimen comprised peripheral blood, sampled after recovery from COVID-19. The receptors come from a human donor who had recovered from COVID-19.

The CDR3 loop reads CASRDRLSNQPQHF. Here the CDR3 DNA reads TGTGCCAGCAGGGACAGGTTAAGCAATCAGCCCCAGCATTTT. This chain uses TRBV2 with TRBJ1-5; 7 nucleotides line up with TRBD1. The germline V gene has CDR1 SNHLY and CDR2 FYNNEI. The CDR3 totals 14 residues. Trimming took 6 bases from V and 1 from J; bases not matched to a gene: 3.

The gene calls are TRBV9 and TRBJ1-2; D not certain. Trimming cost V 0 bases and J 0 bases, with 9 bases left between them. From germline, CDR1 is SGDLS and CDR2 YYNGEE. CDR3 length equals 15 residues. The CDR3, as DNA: TGTGCCAGCAGCGTAGCGACCGGGTCTAACTATGGCTACACCTTC. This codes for CASSVATGSNYGYTF. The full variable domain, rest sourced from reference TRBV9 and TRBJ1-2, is DSGVTQTPKHLITATGQRVTLRCSPRSGDLSVYWYQQSLDQGLQFLIQYYNGEERAKGNILERFSAQQFPDLHSELNLSSLELGDSALYFCASSVATGSNYGYTFGSGTRLTVV.

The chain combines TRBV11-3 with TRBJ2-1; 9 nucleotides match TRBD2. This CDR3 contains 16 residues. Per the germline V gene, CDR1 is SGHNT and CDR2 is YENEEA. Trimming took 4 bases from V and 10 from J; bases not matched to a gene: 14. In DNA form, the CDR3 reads TGTGCCAGCAGCTCCCGCGGTGGGCGGGGGGGCAACGAGCAGTTCTTC. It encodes CASSSRGGRGGNEQFF.

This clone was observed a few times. CDR3 residues: CASGPSPLNQPQHF. The DNA of the CDR3 is TGTGCCAGCGGGCCTTCCCCACTCAATCAGCCCCAGCATTTT. This chain uses TRBV19 with TRBJ1-5, with unresolved D. CDR1 and CDR2 from the germline V gene are LNHDA and SQIVND (reference sequence). The CDR3 consists of 14 residues. With 9 bases removed from V and 3 bases from J, the gap between germline ends came to 15 bases.

The CDR3 DNA is TGTGCCAGCAGCTTAGGGTCAGGCAGGAGGGTCGATGGCTACACCTTC. Its protein product is CASSLGSGRRVDGYTF. This chain uses TRBV11-2 with TRBJ1-2, with D unclear. The CDR3 covers 16 residues. The V end was cut by 1 base, the J end by 6 bases, with 18 bases between. Germline V gene sequence: CDR1 SGHAT, CDR2 FQNNGV.

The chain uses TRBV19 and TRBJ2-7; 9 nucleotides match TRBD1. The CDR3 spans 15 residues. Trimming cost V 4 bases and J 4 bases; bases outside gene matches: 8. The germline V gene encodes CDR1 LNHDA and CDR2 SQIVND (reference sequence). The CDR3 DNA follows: TGTGCCAGTAGTAGGGGCGGGACAGGGTCGTACGAGCAGTACTTC. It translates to CASSRGGTGSYEQYF.

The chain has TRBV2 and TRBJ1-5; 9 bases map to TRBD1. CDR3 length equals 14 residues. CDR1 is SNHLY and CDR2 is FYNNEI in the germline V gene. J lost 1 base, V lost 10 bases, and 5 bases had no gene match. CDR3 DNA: TGTGCCACATCCGGACAGGGGAGCAATCAGCCCCAGCATTTT. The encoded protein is CATSGQGSNQPQHF.

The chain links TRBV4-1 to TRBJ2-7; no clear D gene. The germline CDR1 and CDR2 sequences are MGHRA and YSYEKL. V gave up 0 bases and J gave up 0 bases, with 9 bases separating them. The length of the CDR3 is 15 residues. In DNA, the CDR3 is TGCGCCAGCAGCCAAGATCAGGATGTCTCCTACGAGCAGTACTTC. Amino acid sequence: CASSQDQDVSYEQYF.

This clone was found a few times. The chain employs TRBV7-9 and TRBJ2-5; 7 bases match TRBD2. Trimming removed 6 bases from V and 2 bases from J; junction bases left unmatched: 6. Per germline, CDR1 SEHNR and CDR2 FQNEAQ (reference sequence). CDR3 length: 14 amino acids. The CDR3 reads CASSNRAGQETQYF. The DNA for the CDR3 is TGTGCCAGCAGTAATAGAGCGGGACAAGAGACCCAGTACTTC.

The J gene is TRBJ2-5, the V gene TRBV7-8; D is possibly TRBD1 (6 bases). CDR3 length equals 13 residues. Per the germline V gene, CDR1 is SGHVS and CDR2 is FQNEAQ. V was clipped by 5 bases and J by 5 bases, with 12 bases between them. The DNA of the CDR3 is TGTGCCAGCAGCGGCAGGGGAGCCGAGACCCAGTACTTC. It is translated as CASSGRGAETQYF.

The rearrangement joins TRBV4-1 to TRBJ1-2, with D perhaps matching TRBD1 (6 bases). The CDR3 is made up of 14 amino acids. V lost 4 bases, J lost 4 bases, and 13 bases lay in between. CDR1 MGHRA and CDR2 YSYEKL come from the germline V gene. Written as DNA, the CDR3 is TGCGCCAGCAGCCTCCAGGGGACCTCCTATGGCTACACCTTC. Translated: CASSLQGTSYGYTF.

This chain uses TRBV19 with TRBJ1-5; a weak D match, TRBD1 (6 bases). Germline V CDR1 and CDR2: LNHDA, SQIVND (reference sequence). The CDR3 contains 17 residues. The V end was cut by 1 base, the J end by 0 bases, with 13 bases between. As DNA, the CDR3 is TGTGCCAGTAGTATAGCTCCAGGGGAGGATAGCAATCAGCCCCAGCATTTT. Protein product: CASSIAPGEDSNQPQHF. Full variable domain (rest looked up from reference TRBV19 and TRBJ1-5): DGGITQSPKYLFRKEGQNVTLSCEQNLNHDAMYWYRQDPGQGLRLIYYSQIVNDFQKGDIAEGYSVSREKKESFPLTVTSAQKNPTAFYLCASSIAPGEDSNQPQHFGDGTRLSIL.

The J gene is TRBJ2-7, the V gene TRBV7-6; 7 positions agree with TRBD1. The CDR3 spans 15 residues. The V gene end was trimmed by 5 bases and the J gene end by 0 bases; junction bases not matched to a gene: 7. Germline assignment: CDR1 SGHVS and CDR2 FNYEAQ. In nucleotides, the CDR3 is TGTGCCAGCAGCAGAGACAGGGCGAGCTCCTACGAGCAGTACTTC. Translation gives CASSRDRASSYEQYF.

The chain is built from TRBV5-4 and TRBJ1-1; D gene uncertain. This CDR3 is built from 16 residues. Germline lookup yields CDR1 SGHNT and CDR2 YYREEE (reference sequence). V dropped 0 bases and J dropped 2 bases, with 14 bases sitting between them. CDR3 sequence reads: CASSLGPTMGNTEAFF. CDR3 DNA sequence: TGTGCCAGCAGCTTGGGCCCTACGATGGGTAACACTGAAGCTTTCTTT.

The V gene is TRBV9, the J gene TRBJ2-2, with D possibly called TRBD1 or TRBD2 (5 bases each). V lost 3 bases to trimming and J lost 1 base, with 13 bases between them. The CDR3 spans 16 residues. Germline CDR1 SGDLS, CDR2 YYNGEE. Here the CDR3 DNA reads TGTGCCAGCAGCGGAGGGGCGGGCGTGAACACCGGGGAGCTGTTTTTT. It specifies CASSGGAGVNTGELFF. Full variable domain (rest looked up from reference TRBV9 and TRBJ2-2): DSGVTQTPKHLITATGQRVTLRCSPRSGDLSVYWYQQSLDQGLQFLIQYYNGEERAKGNILERFSAQQFPDLHSELNLSSLELGDSALYFCASSGGAGVNTGELFFGEGSRLTVL.

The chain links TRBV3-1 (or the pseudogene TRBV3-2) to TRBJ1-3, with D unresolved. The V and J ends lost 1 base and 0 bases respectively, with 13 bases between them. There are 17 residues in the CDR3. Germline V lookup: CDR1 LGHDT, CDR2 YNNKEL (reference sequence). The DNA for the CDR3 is TGTGCCAGCAGCCAAGGGATCCCGGAGGCCTCTGGAAACACCATATATTTT. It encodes CASSQGIPEASGNTIYF.

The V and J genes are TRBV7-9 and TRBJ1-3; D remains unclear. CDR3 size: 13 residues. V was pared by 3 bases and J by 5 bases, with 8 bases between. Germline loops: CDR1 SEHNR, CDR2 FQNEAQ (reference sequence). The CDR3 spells CASSFTIRNTIYF. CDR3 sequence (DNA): TGTGCCAGCAGCTTCACTATTAGAAACACCATATATTTT. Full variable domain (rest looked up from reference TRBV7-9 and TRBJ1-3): DTGVSQNPRHKITKRGQNVTFRCDPISEHNRLYWYRQTLGQGPEFLTYFQNEAQLEKSRLLSDRFSAERPKGSFSTLEIQRTEQGDSAMYLCASSFTIRNTIYFGEGSWLTVV.

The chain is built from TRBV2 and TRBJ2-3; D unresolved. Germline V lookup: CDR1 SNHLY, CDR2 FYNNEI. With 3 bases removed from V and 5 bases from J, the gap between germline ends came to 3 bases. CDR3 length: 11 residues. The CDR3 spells CASSDVDTQYF. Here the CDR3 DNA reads TGTGCCAGCAGTGATGTAGATACGCAGTATTTT.

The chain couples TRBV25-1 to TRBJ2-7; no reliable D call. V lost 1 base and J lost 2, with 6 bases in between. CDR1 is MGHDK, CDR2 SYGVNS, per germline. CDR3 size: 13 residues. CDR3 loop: CASSESWAYEQYF. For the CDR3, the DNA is TGTGCCAGCAGTGAATCCTGGGCCTACGAGCAGTACTTC.

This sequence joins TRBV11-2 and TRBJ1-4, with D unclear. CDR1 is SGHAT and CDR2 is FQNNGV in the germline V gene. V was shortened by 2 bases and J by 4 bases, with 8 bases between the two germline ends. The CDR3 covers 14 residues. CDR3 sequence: CASSLRRNNEKLFF. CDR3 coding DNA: TGTGCCAGCAGCTTAAGACGGAATAATGAAAAACTGTTTTTT.

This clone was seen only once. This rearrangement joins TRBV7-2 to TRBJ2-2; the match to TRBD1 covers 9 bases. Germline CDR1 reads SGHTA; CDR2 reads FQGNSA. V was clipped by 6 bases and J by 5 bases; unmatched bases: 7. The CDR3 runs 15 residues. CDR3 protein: CASRLQTGGTGELFF. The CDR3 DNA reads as TGTGCCAGCAGACTTCAGACAGGGGGGACCGGGGAGCTGTTTTTT.

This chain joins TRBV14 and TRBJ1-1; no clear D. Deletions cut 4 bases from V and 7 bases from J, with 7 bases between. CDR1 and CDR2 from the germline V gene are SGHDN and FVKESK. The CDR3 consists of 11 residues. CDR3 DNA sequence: TGTGCCAGCAGCCTCGGACTTGAAGCTTTCTTT. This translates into CASSLGLEAFF.

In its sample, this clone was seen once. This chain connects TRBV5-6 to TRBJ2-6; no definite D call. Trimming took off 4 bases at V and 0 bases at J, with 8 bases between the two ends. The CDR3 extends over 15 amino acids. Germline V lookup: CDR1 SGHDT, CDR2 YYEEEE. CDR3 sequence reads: CASSRVLSGANVLTF. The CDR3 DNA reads TGTGCCAGCAGCCGGGTTCTCTCTGGGGCCAACGTCCTGACTTTC. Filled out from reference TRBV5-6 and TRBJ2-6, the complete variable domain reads DAGVTQSPTHLIKTRGQQVTLRCSPKSGHDTVSWYQQALGQGPQFIFQYYEEEERQRGNFPDRFSGHQFPNYSSELNVNALLLGDSALYLCASSRVLSGANVLTFGAGSRLTVL.

The CDR3 loop is CASSQDRGTGADQPQHF. DNA of the CDR3: TGTGCCAGCAGCCAAGATAGGGGGACAGGGGCCGATCAGCCCCAGCATTTT. The V and J genes are TRBV3-1 (or the pseudogene TRBV3-2) and TRBJ1-5; 10 bases fit TRBD1. CDR1 and CDR2 (germline): LGHDT, YNNKEL (reference sequence). Trimming took 0 bases from V and 5 from J; bases not matched to a gene: 7. The CDR3 totals 17 residues.

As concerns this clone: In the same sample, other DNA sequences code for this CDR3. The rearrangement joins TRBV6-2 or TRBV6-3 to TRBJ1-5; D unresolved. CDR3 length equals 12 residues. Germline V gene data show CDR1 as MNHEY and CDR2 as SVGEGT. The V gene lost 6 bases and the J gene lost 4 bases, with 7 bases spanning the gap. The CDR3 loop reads CASSEGNQPQHF. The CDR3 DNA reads TGTGCCAGCAGCGAAGGGAATCAGCCCCAGCATTTT.

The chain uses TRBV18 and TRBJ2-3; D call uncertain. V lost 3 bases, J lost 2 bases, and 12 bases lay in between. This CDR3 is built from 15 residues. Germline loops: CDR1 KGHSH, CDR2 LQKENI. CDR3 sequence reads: CASSPGGGFTDTQYF. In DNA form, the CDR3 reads TGTGCCAGCTCACCGGGCGGTGGTTTCACAGATACGCAGTATTTT.

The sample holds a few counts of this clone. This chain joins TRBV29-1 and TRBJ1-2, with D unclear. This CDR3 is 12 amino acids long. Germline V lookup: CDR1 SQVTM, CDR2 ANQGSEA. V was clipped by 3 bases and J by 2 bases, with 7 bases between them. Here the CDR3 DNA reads TGCAGCGTTGATTTCCAGAACTATGGCTACACCTTC. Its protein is CSVDFQNYGYTF.

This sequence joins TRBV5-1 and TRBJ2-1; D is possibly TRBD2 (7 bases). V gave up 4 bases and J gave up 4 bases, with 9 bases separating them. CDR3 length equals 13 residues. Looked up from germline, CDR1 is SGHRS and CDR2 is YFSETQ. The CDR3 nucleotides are TGCGCCAGCAGCCGGGGGGCTTACAATGAGCAGTTCTTC. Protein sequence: CASSRGAYNEQFF.

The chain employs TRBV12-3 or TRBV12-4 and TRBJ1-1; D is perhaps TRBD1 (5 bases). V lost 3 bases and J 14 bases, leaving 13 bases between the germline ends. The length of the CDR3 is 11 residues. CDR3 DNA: TGTGCCAGCAGTTTGGGGCGACGGGCCTTCTTT. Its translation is CASSLGRRAFF.

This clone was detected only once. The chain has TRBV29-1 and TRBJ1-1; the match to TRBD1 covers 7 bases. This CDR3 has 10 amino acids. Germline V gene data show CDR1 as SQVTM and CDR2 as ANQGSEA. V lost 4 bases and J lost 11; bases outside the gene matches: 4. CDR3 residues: CSVGDRIAFF. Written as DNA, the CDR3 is TGCAGCGTTGGGGACAGAATTGCTTTCTTT.

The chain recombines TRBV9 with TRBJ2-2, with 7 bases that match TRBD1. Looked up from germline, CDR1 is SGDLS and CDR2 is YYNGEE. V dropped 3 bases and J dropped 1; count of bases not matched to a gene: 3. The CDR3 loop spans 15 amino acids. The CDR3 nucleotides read TGTGCCAGCAGCGGCCGGACAGGGAACACCGGGGAGCTGTTTTTT. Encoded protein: CASSGRTGNTGELFF.

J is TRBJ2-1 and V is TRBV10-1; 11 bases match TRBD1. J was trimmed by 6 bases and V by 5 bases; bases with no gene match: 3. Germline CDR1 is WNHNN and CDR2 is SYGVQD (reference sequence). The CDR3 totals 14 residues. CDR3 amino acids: CASSSGQGVNEQFF. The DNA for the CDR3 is TGCGCCAGCAGTTCGGGACAGGGGGTCAATGAGCAGTTCTTC.